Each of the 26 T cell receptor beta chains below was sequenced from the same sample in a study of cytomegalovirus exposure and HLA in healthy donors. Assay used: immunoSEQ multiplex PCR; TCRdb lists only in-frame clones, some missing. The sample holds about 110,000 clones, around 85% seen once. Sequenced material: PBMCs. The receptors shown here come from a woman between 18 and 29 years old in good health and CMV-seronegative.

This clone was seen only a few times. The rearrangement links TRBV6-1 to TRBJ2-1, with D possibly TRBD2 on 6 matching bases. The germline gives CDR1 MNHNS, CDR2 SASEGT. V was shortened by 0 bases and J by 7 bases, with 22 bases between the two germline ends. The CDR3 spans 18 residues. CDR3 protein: CASSEALAGSGRVNEQFF. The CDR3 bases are TGTGCCAGCAGTGAAGCTTTGGCCGGGAGCGGACGGGTTAATGAGCAGTTCTTC.

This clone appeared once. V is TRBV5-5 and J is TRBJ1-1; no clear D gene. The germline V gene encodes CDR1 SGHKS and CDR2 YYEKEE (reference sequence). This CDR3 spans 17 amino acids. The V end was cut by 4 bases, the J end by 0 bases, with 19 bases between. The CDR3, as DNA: TGTGCCAGCAGCCATGGAATACCATACAGACTGAACACTGAAGCTTTCTTT. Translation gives CASSHGIPYRLNTEAFF.

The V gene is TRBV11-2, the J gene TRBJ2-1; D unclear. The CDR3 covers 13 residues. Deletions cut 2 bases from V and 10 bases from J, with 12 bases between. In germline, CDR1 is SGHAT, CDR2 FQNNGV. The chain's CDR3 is CASSLYLVGEQFF. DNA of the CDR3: TGTGCCAGCAGCTTATATTTGGTGGGCGAGCAGTTCTTC.

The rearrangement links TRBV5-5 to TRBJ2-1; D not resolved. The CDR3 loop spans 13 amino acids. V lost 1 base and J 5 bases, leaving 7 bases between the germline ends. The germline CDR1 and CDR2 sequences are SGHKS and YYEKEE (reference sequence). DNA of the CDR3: TGTGCCAGCAGCTTGTCCAGGCACAATGAGCAGTTCTTC. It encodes CASSLSRHNEQFF.

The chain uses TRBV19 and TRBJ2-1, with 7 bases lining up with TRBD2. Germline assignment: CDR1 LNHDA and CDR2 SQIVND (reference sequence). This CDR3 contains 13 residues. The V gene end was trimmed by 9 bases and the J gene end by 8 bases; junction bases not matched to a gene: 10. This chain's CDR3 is CASSLGGMDEQFF. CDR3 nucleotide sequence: TGTGCCAGCTCACTGGGGGGGATGGATGAGCAGTTCTTC.

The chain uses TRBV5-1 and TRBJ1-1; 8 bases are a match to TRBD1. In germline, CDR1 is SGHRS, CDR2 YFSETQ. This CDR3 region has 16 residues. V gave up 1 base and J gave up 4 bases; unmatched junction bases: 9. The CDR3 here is CASSLSGRGQGTEAFF. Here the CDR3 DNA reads TGCGCCAGCAGCTTGTCGGGCAGGGGGCAAGGCACTGAAGCTTTCTTT.

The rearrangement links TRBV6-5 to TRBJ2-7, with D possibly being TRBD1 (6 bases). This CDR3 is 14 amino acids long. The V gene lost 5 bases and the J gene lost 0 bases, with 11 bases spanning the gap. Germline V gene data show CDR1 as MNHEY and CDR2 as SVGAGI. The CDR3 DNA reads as TGTGCCAGCAGTCCTCAGGGGTTCTCCTACGAGCAGTACTTC. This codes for CASSPQGFSYEQYF.

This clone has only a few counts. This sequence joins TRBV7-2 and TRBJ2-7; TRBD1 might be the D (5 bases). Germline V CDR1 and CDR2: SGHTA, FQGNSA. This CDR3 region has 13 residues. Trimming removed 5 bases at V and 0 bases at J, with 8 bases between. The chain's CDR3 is CASSTGHSYEQYF. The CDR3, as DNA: TGTGCCAGCAGCACAGGACACTCCTACGAGCAGTACTTC.

The CDR3 sequence: CASSGFGTETSYEQYF. The CDR3 nucleotides are TGTGCCAGCAGTGGGTTTGGGACAGAAACCTCCTACGAGCAGTACTTC. The chain links TRBV6-1 to TRBJ2-7; 7 nucleotides match TRBD1. Germline values: CDR1 MNHNS, CDR2 SASEGT. V dropped 4 bases and J dropped 0; count of bases not matched to a gene: 9. This CDR3 is 16 amino acids long.

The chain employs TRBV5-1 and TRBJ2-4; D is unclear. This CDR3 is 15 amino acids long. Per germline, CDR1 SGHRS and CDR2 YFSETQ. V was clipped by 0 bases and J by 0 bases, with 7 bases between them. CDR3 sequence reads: CASSLGQIAKNIQYF. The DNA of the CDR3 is TGCGCCAGCAGCTTGGGGCAGATAGCCAAAAACATTCAGTACTTC.

For the CDR3, the DNA is TGCGCCAGCAGCCAAGGGGGTTGGGGACAGGGGGACGAGCAGTACTTC. The encoded protein is CASSQGGWGQGDEQYF. The chain has TRBV4-1 and TRBJ2-7; 11 bases are a match to TRBD1. The germline gives CDR1 MGHRA, CDR2 YSYEKL. V lost 1 base and J lost 5; bases outside the gene matches: 7. The CDR3 covers 16 residues.

Here the CDR3 DNA reads TGCGCCAGCAGTGAAGCAGGGATGAATTCACCCCTCCACTTT. It specifies CASSEAGMNSPLHF. The V gene is TRBV10-1, the J gene TRBJ1-6; D is possibly TRBD1 (5 bases). V lost 3 bases and J lost 7, with 10 bases in between. The CDR3 covers 14 residues. Germline V gene lookup returns CDR1 WNHNN and CDR2 SYGVQD (reference sequence).

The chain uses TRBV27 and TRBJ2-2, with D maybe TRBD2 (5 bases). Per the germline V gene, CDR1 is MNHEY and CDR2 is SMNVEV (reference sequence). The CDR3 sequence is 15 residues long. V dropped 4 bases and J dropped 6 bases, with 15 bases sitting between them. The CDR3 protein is CASSYIRGVAGELFF. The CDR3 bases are TGTGCCAGCAGTTACATCCGGGGAGTGGCCGGGGAGCTGTTTTTT.

Here the CDR3 DNA reads TGCGCCAGCAGCCAAGATCCAGCGGGGGGAACCGGGGAGCTGTTTTTT. The encoded protein is CASSQDPAGGTGELFF. This chain connects TRBV4-1 to TRBJ2-2; 9 nucleotides match TRBD2. The CDR3 has 16 residues. V lost 0 bases and J lost 5; bases outside the gene matches: 4. Per the germline V gene, CDR1 is MGHRA and CDR2 is YSYEKL.

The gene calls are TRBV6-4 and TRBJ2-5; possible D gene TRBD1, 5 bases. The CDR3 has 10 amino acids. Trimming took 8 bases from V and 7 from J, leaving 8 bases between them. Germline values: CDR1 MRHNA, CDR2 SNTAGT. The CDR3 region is CASGRGTQYF. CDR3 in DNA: TGTGCCAGCGGTAGGGGGACCCAGTACTTC.

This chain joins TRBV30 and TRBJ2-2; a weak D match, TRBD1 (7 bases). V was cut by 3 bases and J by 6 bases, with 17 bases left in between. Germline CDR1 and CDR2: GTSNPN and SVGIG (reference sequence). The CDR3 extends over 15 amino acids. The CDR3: CAWRSRQGGAGELFF. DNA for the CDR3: TGTGCCTGGAGGAGTAGACAGGGAGGAGCCGGGGAGCTGTTTTTT. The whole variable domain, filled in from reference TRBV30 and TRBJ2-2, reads SQTIHQWPATLVQPVGSPLSLECTVEGTSNPNLYWYRQAAGRGLQLLFYSVGIGQISSEVPQNLSASRPQDRQFILSSKKLLLSDSGFYLCAWRSRQGGAGELFFGEGSRLTVL.

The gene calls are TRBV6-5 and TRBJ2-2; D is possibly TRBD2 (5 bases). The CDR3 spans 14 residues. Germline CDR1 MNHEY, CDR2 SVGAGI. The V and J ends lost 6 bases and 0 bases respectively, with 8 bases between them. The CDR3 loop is CASRPGSNTGELFF. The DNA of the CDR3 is TGTGCCAGCAGGCCGGGGTCGAACACCGGGGAGCTGTTTTTT.

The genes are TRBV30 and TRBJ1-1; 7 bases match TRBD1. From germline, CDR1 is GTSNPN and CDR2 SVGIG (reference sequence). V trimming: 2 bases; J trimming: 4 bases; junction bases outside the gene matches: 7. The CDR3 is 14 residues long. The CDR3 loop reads CAWSLTGVGTEAFF. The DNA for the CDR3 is TGTGCCTGGAGTTTAACAGGGGTGGGCACTGAAGCTTTCTTT.

In nucleotides, the CDR3 is TGTGCCATCAGTGAGGGACAGTGGATCGGGAACACTGAAGCTTTCTTT. It specifies CAISEGQWIGNTEAFF. This chain joins TRBV10-3 and TRBJ1-1; D may be TRBD1 (6 bases). Germline lookup yields CDR1 ENHRY and CDR2 SYGVKD. The CDR3 is 16 amino acids. Between the trimmed V and J ends, which lost 2 bases and 1 base, there was a span of 14 bases.

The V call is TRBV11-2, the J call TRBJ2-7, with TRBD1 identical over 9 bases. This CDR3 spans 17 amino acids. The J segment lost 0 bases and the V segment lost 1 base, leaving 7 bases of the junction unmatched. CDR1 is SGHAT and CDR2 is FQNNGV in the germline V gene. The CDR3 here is CASSLVTGTGNSYEQYF. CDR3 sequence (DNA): TGTGCCAGCAGCTTAGTAACCGGGACAGGGAACTCCTACGAGCAGTACTTC.

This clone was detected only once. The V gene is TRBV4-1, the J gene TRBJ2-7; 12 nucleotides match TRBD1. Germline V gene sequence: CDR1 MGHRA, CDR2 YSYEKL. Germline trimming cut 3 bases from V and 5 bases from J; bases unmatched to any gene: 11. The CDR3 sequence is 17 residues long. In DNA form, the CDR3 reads TGCGCCAGCAGCCAGTTTACCGGGACAGGGGGCGGCAACGAGCAGTACTTC. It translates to CASSQFTGTGGGNEQYF.

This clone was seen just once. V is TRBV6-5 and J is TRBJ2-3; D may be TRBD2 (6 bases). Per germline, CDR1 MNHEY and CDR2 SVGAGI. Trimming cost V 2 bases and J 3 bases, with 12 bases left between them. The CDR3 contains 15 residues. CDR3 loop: CASSYGGVRTDTQYF. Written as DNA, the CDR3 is TGTGCCAGCAGTTACGGCGGGGTTCGAACAGATACGCAGTATTTT.

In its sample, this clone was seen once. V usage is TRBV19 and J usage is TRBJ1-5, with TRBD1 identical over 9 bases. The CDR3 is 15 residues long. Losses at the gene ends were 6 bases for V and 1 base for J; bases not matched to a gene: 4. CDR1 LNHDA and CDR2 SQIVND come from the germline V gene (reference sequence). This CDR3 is CASSIQGASNQPQHF. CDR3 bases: TGTGCCAGTAGCATACAGGGGGCAAGCAATCAGCCCCAGCATTTT.

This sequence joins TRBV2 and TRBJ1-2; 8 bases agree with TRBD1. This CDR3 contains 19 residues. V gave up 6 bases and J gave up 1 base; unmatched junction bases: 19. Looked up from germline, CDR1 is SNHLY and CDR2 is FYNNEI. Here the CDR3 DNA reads TGTGCCAGCAGAGACGACAGGGGAAAGATCGCTGCCATTAACTATGGCTACACCTTC. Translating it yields CASRDDRGKIAAINYGYTF.

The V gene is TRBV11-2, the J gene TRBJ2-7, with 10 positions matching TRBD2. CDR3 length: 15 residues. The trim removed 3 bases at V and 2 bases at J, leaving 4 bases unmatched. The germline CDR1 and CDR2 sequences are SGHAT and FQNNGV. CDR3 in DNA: TGTGCCAGCAGCTTTTCGAGCGGGGGGGCCTACGAGCAGTACTTC. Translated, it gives CASSFSSGGAYEQYF.

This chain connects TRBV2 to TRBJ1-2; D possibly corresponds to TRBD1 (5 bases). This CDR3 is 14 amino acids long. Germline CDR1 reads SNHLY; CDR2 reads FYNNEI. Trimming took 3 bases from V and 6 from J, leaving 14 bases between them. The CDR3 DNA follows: TGTGCCAGCAGTGACGGGGTGGGGGGGGATGGCTACACCTTC. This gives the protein CASSDGVGGDGYTF.